The 24 T cell receptor beta chains below were found in one sample sequenced in a study of post-analysis software for immune sequencing data. Findings and caveats of the study: With TRBV5-6, TRBV5-1 and TRBV20-1 included, 5 or 6 TRBV segments were more frequent in patients than in controls.

These receptors have no identified antigens. Each TCR beta cDNA library carried unique molecular identifiers. TCRdb independently ran MiXCR on the PCR reads; one entry per CDR3 protein. This repertoire shows roughly 600,000 distinct CDR3 sequences, roughly 47% found once; its top ten account for 1.5% to 2%. Sequenced input: blood. Source of these receptors: a girl aged 5-17 years with multiple sclerosis.

The V call is TRBV20-1, the J call TRBJ2-7; D possibly corresponds to TRBD2 (7 bases). Trimming took off 6 bases at V and 12 bases at J, with 24 bases between the two ends. The V gene's germline CDR1 is DFQATT and CDR2 SNEGSKA (reference sequence). This CDR3 is built from 13 residues. This CDR3 reads CSARGGRGETRYF. The CDR3 nucleotides are TGCAGTGCCCGAGGTGGGAGGGGGGAGACCCGGTACTTC.

The DNA of the CDR3 is TGTGCCGGACAAACGGGGCGCACTGAAGCTTTCTTT. The encoded protein is CAGQTGRTEAFF. The chain uses TRBV2 and TRBJ1-1; the D gene is possibly TRBD1 (5 bases). The CDR3 spans 12 residues. With 11 bases removed from V and 4 bases from J, the gap between germline ends came to 14 bases. In germline, CDR1 is SNHLY, CDR2 FYNNEI.

The V and J genes are TRBV7-2 and TRBJ2-5; D is unclear. This CDR3 has 15 residues. V was clipped by 3 bases and J by 5 bases, with 16 bases between them. Germline CDR1 SGHTA, CDR2 FQGNSA. The CDR3 bases are TGTGCCAGCAGCTTGGCTTCACGGGCCTCCGAGACCCAGTACTTC. This sequence encodes CASSLASRASETQYF.

The rearrangement uses TRBV4-1 and TRBJ1-2; 11 bases match TRBD1. There are 16 residues in the CDR3. Germline V CDR1 and CDR2: MGHRA, YSYEKL. V was pared by 3 bases and J by 7 bases, with 10 bases of the junction left unmatched. CDR3 nucleotide sequence: TGCGCCAGCAGCCACGCCGGACAGGGGGCTAAGATTGGCTACACCTTC. Translation gives CASSHAGQGAKIGYTF.

This rearrangement joins TRBV10-3 to TRBJ2-7, with TRBD1 identical over 11 bases. This CDR3 contains 15 residues. V lost 6 bases, J lost 4 bases, and 8 bases stayed unmatched. Germline CDR1 and CDR2: ENHRY and SYGVKD. The CDR3 DNA reads TGTGCCATCAGCCTCACGGGACAGGGGGTGTACGAGCAGTACTTC. Translation: CAISLTGQGVYEQYF.

The chain links TRBV9 to TRBJ2-1; 10 nucleotides line up with TRBD2. Germline trimming cut 0 bases from V and 9 bases from J; bases unmatched to any gene: 12. The germline gives CDR1 SGDLS, CDR2 YYNGEE. The CDR3 sequence is 17 residues long. In nucleotides, the CDR3 is TGTGCCAGCAGCGTAGGCTGGGAAGCGGGGGGGCTGGGTGAGCAGTTCTTC. Amino acid sequence: CASSVGWEAGGLGEQFF.

This clonotype was counted a few times. This chain connects TRBV12-3 or TRBV12-4 to TRBJ2-7, with 9 bases matching TRBD2. J was trimmed by 0 bases and V by 5 bases; bases with no gene match: 8. This CDR3 contains 16 residues. The CDR3 protein is CASSSPHSGSSYEQYF. CDR3 DNA: TGTGCCAGCAGTAGCCCCCATAGCGGGAGCTCCTACGAGCAGTACTTC.

In this sample, this clonotype turned up a few times. V and J are TRBV10-3 and TRBJ2-1, with D uncertain. The CDR3 has 17 amino acids. The V and J ends lost 0 bases and 0 bases respectively, with 12 bases between them. From germline, CDR1 is ENHRY and CDR2 SYGVKD. DNA of the CDR3: TGTGCCATCAGTGAGTCTGGGGTGTCAGGCTCCTACAATGAGCAGTTCTTC. It encodes CAISESGVSGSYNEQFF.

V gene TRBV5-1 combines with J gene TRBJ2-7; TRBD2 matches at 13 bases. This CDR3 spans 15 amino acids. The junction had 6 bases not matched to a gene; V was cut back by 7 bases and J by 2 bases. Germline CDR1 reads SGHRS; CDR2 reads YFSETQ. The CDR3 loop reads CASRLGTSGTYEQYF. Here the CDR3 DNA reads TGCGCCAGCCGACTCGGGACTAGCGGGACCTACGAGCAGTACTTC.

V gene TRBV4-2 combines with J gene TRBJ2-3; no reliable D call. Germline CDR1 LGHNA, CDR2 YNFKEQ. The CDR3 has 17 residues. Trimming removed 0 bases from V and 0 bases from J, with 13 bases in between. The CDR3 DNA reads TGTGCCAGCAGCCAAGATTCGTTCATGAGCAGCACAGATACGCAGTATTTT. Amino acids: CASSQDSFMSSTDTQYF.

V and J are TRBV7-9 and TRBJ2-3; no firm D call. The CDR3 has 15 residues. Looked up from germline, CDR1 is SEHNR and CDR2 is FQNEAQ (reference sequence). V was trimmed by 0 bases and J by 3 bases, leaving 10 bases between them. CDR3 DNA sequence: TGTGCCAGCAGCTTAGCGGAATTAGTGACAGATACGCAGTATTTT. It translates to CASSLAELVTDTQYF.

The V gene is TRBV12-3 or TRBV12-4, the J gene TRBJ2-1; D tentatively fits TRBD1 or TRBD2 (6 bases each). Trimming took 5 bases from V and 1 from J, leaving 21 bases between them. This CDR3 contains 18 residues. CDR3 loop: CASSPTADGGVSYNEQFF. In DNA, the CDR3 is TGTGCCAGCAGTCCTACCGCGGACGGGGGCGTTTCCTACAATGAGCAGTTCTTC.

This clonotype has a single count. This chain connects TRBV3-1 to TRBJ1-6; no reliable D call. The ends were cut back, 2 bases at V and 0 bases at J, with 8 bases in the middle. Per the germline V gene, CDR1 is LGHDT and CDR2 is YNNKEL (reference sequence). The length of the CDR3 is 16 residues. The chain's CDR3 is CASSQRPSSYNSPLHF. For the CDR3, the DNA is TGTGCCAGCAGCCAAAGGCCCAGCTCCTATAATTCACCCCTCCACTTT.

The sample holds a few counts of this clonotype. The rearrangement uses TRBV4-1 and TRBJ2-6; TRBD1 might be the D (6 bases). V was trimmed by 3 bases and J by 0 bases, leaving 15 bases between them. Looked up from germline, CDR1 is MGHRA and CDR2 is YSYEKL. This CDR3 is built from 18 residues. The CDR3 sequence is CASSQPTGNLSGANVLTF. For the CDR3, the DNA is TGCGCCAGCAGCCAGCCGACAGGAAACCTCTCTGGGGCCAACGTCCTGACTTTC.

This clonotype has only a few counts. The rearrangement uses TRBV4-1 and TRBJ2-7; 9 nucleotides line up with TRBD2. CDR1 is MGHRA, CDR2 YSYEKL, per germline. The trim removed 0 bases at V and 4 bases at J, leaving 7 bases unmatched. CDR3 length: 16 residues. CDR3 protein: CASSQEGREGKYEQYF. CDR3 in DNA: TGCGCCAGCAGCCAAGAAGGGCGGGAGGGCAAGTACGAGCAGTACTTC.

Regarding this clonotype: A read error is possible here, since a much larger clone lies one base away. The rearrangement links TRBV5-1 to TRBJ2-1; no firm D call. Germline V lookup: CDR1 SGHRS, CDR2 YFSETQ. The CDR3 length is 13 residues. Here the CDR3 reads CAGSLGPNNEQFF. The CDR3 DNA follows: TGCGCCGGCAGCTTAGGACCAAACAATGAGCAGTTCTTC.

V usage is TRBV24-1 and J usage is TRBJ2-3; a possible D gene is TRBD1 (6 bases). The CDR3 is made up of 17 amino acids. Germline V gives CDR1 KGHDR, CDR2 SFDVKD. Trimming removed 4 bases at V and 0 bases at J, with 16 bases between. The CDR3 protein is CATSEPDSLPSTDTQYF. CDR3 coding DNA: TGTGCCACCAGTGAACCGGACAGCTTACCTAGCACAGATACGCAGTATTTT.

This chain uses TRBV6-1 with TRBJ2-6; 7 bases are shared with TRBD2. J lost 0 bases, V lost 6 bases, and 11 bases had no gene match. CDR3 length: 18 residues. CDR1 is MNHNS, CDR2 SASEGT, per germline. CDR3 DNA: TGTGCCAGCAGCGGGGGGATCTGGCAGACCTCTGGGGCCAACGTCCTGACTTTC. Its protein product is CASSGGIWQTSGANVLTF.

This clonotype was seen once. V usage is TRBV7-9 and J usage is TRBJ2-1; 7 nucleotides line up with TRBD1. Germline CDR1 reads SEHNR; CDR2 reads FQNEAQ (reference sequence). The J segment lost 7 bases and the V segment lost 6 bases, leaving 6 bases of the junction unmatched. This CDR3 is 13 amino acids long. CDR3 residues: CASSLTGENEQFF. The CDR3 DNA sequence: TGTGCCAGCAGTTTAACAGGGGAAAATGAGCAGTTCTTC.

The chain combines TRBV7-8 with TRBJ2-3, with 9 bases matching TRBD2. Germline V gives CDR1 SGHVS, CDR2 FQNEAQ. There are 14 residues in the CDR3. V shed 5 bases and J 6 bases; nucleotides not matched to a gene: 6. CDR3 sequence reads: CASSILTSGDTQYF. CDR3 bases: TGTGCCAGCAGCATACTGACTAGCGGCGATACGCAGTATTTT. Based on the CDR3 plus reference TRBV7-8 and TRBJ2-3, the full variable domain is GAGVSQSPRYKVAKRGQDVALRCDPISGHVSLFWYQQALGQGPEFLTYFQNEAQLDKSGLPSDRFFAERPEGSVSTLKIQRTQQEDSAVYLCASSILTSGDTQYFGPGTRLTVL.

This clonotype was observed a handful of times. The chain has TRBV20-1 and TRBJ2-1; 11 positions agree with TRBD2. V was clipped by 1 base and J by 2 bases; unmatched bases: 10. Germline loops: CDR1 DFQATT, CDR2 SNEGSKA (reference sequence). This CDR3 is built from 18 residues. The CDR3 spells CSARVPSSGRPPYNEQFF. The CDR3 region has the DNA TGCAGTGCTAGAGTCCCATCTAGCGGGAGGCCCCCCTACAATGAGCAGTTCTTC.

This clonotype was seen once. The junction departs from the called germline gene at one end, perhaps through a read error. The chain joins TRBV5-6 to TRBJ2-1; no reliable D call. This CDR3 comprises 12 residues. Germline CDR1 reads SGHDT; CDR2 reads YYEEEE. The CDR3 sequence: CVSSSDYNEQFF. In DNA, the CDR3 is TGTGTCAGCAGCTCCGATTACAATGAGCAGTTCTTC. Variable domain in full (rest from reference TRBV5-6 and TRBJ2-1): DAGVTQSPTHLIKTRGQQVTLRCSPKSGHDTVSWYQQALGQGPQFIFQYYEEEERQRGNFPDRFSGHQFPNYSSELNVNALLLGDSALYLCVSSSDYNEQFFGPGTRLTVL.

The genes are TRBV5-6 and TRBJ1-2; 8 bases are a match to TRBD1. Germline V gives CDR1 SGHDT, CDR2 YYEEEE. The V and J ends lost 4 bases and 4 bases, in that order; junction bases with no gene match: 9. The CDR3 loop spans 15 amino acids. This chain's CDR3 is CASSIQGDLIYGYTF. CDR3 nucleotide sequence: TGTGCCAGCAGCATACAGGGGGACCTAATCTATGGCTACACCTTC. Filled out from reference TRBV5-6 and TRBJ1-2, the complete variable domain reads DAGVTQSPTHLIKTRGQQVTLRCSPKSGHDTVSWYQQALGQGPQFIFQYYEEEERQRGNFPDRFSGHQFPNYSSELNVNALLLGDSALYLCASSIQGDLIYGYTFGSGTRLTVV.

The chain uses TRBV5-1 and TRBJ2-3; D may correspond to TRBD1 or TRBD2 (6 bases each). With 0 bases removed from V and 0 bases from J, the gap between germline ends came to 11 bases. This CDR3 is built from 16 residues. CDR1 and CDR2 from the germline V gene are SGHRS and YFSETQ. Here the CDR3 reads CASSLVGGLSTDTQYF. For the CDR3, the DNA is TGCGCCAGCAGCTTGGTAGGGGGGCTGAGCACAGATACGCAGTATTTT. Variable domain in full (rest from reference TRBV5-1 and TRBJ2-3): KAGVTQTPRYLIKTRGQQVTLSCSPISGHRSVSWYQQTPGQGLQFLFEYFSETQRNKGNFPGRFSGRQFSNSRSEMNVSTLELGDSALYLCASSLVGGLSTDTQYFGPGTRLTVL.